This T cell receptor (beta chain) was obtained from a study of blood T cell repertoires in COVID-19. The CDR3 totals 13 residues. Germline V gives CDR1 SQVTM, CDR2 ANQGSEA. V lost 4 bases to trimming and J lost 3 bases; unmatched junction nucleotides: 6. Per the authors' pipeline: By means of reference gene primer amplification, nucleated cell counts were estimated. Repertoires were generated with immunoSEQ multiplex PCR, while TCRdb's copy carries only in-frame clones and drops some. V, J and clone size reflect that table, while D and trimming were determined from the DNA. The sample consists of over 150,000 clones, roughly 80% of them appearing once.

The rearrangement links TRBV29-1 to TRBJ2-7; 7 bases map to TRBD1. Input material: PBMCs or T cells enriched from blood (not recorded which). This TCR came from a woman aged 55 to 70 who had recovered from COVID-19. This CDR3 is CSVGDRQGYEQYF. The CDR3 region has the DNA TGCAGCGTTGGGGACCGACAGGGCTACGAGCAGTACTTC.